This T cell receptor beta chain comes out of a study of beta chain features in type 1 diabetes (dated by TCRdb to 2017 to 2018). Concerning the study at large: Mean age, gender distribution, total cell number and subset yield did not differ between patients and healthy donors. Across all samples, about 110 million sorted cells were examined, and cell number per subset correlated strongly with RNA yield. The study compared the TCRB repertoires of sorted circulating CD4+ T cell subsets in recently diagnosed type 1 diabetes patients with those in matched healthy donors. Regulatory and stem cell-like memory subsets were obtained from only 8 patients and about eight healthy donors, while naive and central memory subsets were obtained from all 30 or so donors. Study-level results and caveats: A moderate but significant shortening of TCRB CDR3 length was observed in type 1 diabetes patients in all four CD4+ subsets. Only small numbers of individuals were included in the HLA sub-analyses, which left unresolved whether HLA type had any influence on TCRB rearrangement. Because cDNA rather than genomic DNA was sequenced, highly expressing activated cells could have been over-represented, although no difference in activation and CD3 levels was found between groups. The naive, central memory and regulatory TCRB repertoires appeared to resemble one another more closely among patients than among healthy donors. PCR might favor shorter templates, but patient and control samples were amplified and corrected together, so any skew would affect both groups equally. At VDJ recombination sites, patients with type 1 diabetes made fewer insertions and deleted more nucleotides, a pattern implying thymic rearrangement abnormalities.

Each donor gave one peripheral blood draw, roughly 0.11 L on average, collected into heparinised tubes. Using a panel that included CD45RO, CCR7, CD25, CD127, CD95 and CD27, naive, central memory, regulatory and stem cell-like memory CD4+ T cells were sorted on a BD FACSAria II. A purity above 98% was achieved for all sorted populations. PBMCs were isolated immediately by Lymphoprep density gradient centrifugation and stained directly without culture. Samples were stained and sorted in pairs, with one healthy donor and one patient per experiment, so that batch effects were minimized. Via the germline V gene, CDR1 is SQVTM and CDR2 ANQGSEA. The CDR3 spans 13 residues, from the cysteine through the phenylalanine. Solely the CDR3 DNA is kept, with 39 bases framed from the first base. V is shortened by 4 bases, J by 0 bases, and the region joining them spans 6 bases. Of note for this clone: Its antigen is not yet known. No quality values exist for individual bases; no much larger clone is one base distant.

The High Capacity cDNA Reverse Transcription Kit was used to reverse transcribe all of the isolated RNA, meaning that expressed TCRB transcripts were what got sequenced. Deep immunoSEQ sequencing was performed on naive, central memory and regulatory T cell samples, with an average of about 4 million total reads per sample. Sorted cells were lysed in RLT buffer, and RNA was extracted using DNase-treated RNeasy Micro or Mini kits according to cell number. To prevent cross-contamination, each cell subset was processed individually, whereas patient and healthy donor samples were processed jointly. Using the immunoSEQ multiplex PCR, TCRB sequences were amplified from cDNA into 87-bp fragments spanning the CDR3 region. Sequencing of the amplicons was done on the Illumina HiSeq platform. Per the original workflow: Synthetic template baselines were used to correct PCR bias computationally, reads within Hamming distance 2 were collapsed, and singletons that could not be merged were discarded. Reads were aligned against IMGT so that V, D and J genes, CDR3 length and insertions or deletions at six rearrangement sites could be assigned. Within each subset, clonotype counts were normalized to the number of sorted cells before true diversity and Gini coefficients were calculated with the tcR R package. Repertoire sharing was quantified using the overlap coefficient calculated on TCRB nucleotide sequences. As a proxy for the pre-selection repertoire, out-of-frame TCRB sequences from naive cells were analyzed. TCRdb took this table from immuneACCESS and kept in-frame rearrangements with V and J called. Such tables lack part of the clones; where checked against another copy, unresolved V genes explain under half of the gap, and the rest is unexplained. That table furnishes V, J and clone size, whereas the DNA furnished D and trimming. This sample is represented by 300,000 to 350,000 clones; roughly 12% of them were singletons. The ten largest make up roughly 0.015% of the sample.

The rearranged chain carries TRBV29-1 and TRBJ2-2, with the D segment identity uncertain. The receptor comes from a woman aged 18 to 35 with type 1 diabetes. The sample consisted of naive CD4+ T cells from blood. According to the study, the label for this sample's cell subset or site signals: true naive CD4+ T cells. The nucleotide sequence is TGCAGCGTTGGGCAGACGAACACCGGGGAGCTGTTTTTT. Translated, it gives CSVGQTNTGELFF.